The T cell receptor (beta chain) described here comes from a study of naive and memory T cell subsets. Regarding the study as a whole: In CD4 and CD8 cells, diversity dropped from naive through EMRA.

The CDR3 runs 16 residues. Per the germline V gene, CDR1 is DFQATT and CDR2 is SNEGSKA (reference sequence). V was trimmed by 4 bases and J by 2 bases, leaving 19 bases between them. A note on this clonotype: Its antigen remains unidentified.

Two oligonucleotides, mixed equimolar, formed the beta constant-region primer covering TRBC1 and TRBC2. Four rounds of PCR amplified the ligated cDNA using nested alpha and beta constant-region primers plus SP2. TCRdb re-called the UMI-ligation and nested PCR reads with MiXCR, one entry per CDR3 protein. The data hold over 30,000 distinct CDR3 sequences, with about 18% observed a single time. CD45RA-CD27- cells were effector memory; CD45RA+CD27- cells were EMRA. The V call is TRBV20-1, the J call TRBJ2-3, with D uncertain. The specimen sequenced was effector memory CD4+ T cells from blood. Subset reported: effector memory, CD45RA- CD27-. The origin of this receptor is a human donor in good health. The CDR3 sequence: CSATKRERTNTDTQYF. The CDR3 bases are TGCAGTGCTACCAAACGAGAGCGAACGAACACAGATACGCAGTATTTT.